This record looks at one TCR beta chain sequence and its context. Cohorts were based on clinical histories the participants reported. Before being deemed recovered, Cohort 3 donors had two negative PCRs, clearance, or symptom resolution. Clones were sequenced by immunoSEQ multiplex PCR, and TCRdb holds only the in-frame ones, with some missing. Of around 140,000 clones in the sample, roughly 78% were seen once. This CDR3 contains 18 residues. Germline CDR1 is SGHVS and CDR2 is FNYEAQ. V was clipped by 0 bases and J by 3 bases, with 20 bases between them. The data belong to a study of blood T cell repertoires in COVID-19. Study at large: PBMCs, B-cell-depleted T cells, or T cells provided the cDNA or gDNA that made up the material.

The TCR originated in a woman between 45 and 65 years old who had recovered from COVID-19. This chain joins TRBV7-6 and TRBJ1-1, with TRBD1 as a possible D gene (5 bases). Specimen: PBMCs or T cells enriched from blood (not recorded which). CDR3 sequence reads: CASSLAVLALRGDTEAFF. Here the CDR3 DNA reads TGTGCCAGCAGCTTAGCGGTCCTTGCACTCCGGGGGGACACTGAAGCTTTCTTT.